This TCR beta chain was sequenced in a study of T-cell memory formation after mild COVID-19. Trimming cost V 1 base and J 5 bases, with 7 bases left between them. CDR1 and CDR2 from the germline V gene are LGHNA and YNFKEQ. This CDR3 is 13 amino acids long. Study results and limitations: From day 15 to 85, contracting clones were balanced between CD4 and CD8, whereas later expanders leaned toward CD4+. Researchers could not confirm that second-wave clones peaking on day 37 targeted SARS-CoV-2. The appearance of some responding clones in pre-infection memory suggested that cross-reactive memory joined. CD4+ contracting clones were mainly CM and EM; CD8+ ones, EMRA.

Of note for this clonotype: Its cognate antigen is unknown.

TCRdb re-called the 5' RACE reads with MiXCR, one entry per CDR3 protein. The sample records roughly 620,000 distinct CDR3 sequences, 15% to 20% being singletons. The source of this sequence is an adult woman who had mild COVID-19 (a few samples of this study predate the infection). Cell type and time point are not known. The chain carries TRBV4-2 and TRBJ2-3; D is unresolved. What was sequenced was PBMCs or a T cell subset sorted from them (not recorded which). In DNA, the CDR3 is TGTGCCAGCAGCCAAGGCCCGGGAGATACGCAGTATTTT. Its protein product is CASSQGPGDTQYF.